This T cell receptor (beta chain) was recovered during a study of T cell responses to AZD1222 COVID-19 vaccine. Study conclusions and caveats: There were vaccine-associated CD4 TCRs across spike, dominant at 160-218 and 743-854. Spike-specific TCRs gained breadth and depth after people received two AZD1222 doses. Baseline serostatus was positive in only six AZD1222 recipients. Reportedly, nearly half the spike-specific TCRs target unmutated variant regions.

Of note for this clone: Its target is not known.

This table comes from immunoSEQ multiplex PCR, and its TCRdb copy is limited to in-frame clones, with some not included. The sample yields approximately 110,000 clones, roughly 90% seen once. The source of this sequence is an adult in good health. The sequencing here drew on peripheral blood, taken on day 0 of AZD1222 vaccination.

CDR3 DNA: TGTGCCAGCAGCCAAGAACCGGGAGTACAAGAGACCCAGTACTTC. This translates into CASSQEPGVQETQYF. The rearrangement joins TRBV4-2 to TRBJ2-5, with a tentative D call TRBD2 (6 bases). The V end was cut by 0 bases, the J end by 2 bases, with 10 bases between. This CDR3 region has 15 residues. Germline lookup yields CDR1 LGHNA and CDR2 YNFKEQ.